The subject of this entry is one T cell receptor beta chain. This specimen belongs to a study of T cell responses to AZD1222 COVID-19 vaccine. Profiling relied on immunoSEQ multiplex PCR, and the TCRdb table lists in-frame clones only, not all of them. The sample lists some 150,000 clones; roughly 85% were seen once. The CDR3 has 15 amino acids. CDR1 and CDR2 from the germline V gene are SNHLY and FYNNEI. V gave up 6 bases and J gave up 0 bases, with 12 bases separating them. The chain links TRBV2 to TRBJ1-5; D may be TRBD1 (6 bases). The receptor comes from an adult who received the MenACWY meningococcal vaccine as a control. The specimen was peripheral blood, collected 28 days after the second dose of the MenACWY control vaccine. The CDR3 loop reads CASRLDRYSNQPQHF. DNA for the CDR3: TGTGCCAGCAGGCTGGACAGATATAGCAATCAGCCCCAGCATTTT.